What follows are 23 T cell receptor beta chains derived from one specimen sequenced in a study of PD-1 blockade in classical Hodgkin lymphoma. The protocol was immunoSEQ multiplex PCR, while the TCRdb copy is restricted to in-frame clones and leaves out a portion. The sample consists of roughly 50,000 clones, roughly nine tenths of them appearing once. Specified time point: cycle 4 day 1 (C4D1), after more than five weeks of nivolumab. Every patient relapsed after autologous stem cell transplantation, and brentuximab vedotin exposure varied. Sequencing was performed on peripheral blood mononuclear cells (PBMCs), taken before the fourth cycle of nivolumab. The receptors here all came from a human donor with classical Hodgkin lymphoma.

The chain recombines TRBV7-7 with TRBJ2-1; maybe TRBD2 (5 bases). V lost 5 bases, J lost 5 bases, and 13 bases lay in between. Germline V CDR1 and CDR2: SSHAT, FNYEAQ (reference sequence). The CDR3 length is 14 residues. The CDR3 coding sequence is TGTGCCAGCAGCATCTCCGGACTGAACAATGAGCAGTTCTTC. Its protein is CASSISGLNNEQFF.

The chain recombines TRBV27 with TRBJ2-1; D assignment may be TRBD1 or TRBD2 (5 bases each). V lost 5 bases and J 0 bases, leaving 17 bases between the germline ends. This CDR3 is 17 amino acids long. Germline CDR1 reads MNHEY; CDR2 reads SMNVEV (reference sequence). The CDR3 sequence is CASSPNSGAYSYNEQFF. For the CDR3, the DNA is TGTGCCAGCAGTCCTAACTCCGGGGCCTACTCCTACAATGAGCAGTTCTTC.

The chain joins TRBV19 to TRBJ2-7; tentatively, D is TRBD1 or TRBD2 (5 bases each). The CDR3 totals 15 residues. The germline gives CDR1 LNHDA, CDR2 SQIVND (reference sequence). Deletions cut 4 bases from V and 3 bases from J, with 16 bases between. DNA of the CDR3: TGTGCCAGTAGTACCTCCGGGACGGGCCTCTACGAGCAGTACTTC. Translating gives CASSTSGTGLYEQYF.

The chain couples TRBV5-1 to TRBJ2-5; 7 bases match TRBD2. Germline V lookup: CDR1 SGHRS, CDR2 YFSETQ. The CDR3 has 16 amino acids. J was trimmed by 1 base and V by 4 bases; bases with no gene match: 10. The chain's CDR3 is CASSPLAVSPQETQYF. The DNA of the CDR3 is TGCGCCAGCAGCCCCCTAGCGGTATCACCCCAAGAGACCCAGTACTTC.

The V call is TRBV2, the J call TRBJ2-2; no reliable D call. V was pared by 3 bases and J by 5 bases, with 10 bases between. In germline, CDR1 is SNHLY, CDR2 FYNNEI. This CDR3 contains 14 residues. Here the CDR3 reads CASSDRFETGELFF. In DNA, the CDR3 is TGTGCCAGCAGTGACAGATTCGAAACCGGGGAGCTGTTTTTT.

This clone came up once. DNA for the CDR3: TGCGCCAGCGCCGATGATATCTATGGCTACACCTTC. Its translation is CASADDIYGYTF. The chain uses TRBV5-1 and TRBJ1-2, with D unclear. Trimming removed 7 bases at V and 4 bases at J, with 11 bases between. Germline V CDR1 and CDR2: SGHRS, YFSETQ. The CDR3 runs 12 residues.

The V call is TRBV10-1, the J call TRBJ1-6, with 8 bases lining up with TRBD1. The V segment lost 3 bases and the J segment 7 bases; nucleotides outside the gene matches: 8. This CDR3 region has 16 residues. Germline V lookup: CDR1 WNHNN, CDR2 SYGVQD (reference sequence). The CDR3 protein is CASSEMGAGGNSPLHF. CDR3 coding DNA: TGCGCCAGCAGTGAAATGGGGGCAGGGGGCAATTCACCCCTCCACTTT.

By share, this clone counts as medium-sized. The V and J genes are TRBV14 and TRBJ1-1; 8 nucleotides match TRBD1. This CDR3 is 15 amino acids long. The germline V gene has CDR1 SGHDN and CDR2 FVKESK. The ends lost 3 bases at V and 0 bases at J; junction bases unmatched: 3. In DNA, the CDR3 is TGTGCCAGCAGCCAGCAGGGGGCCTTGAACACTGAAGCTTTCTTT. Translated: CASSQQGALNTEAFF.

This chain joins TRBV6-1 and TRBJ2-7; D unclear. V was shortened by 7 bases and J by 3 bases, with 13 bases between the two germline ends. The CDR3 contains 13 residues. Per germline, CDR1 MNHNS and CDR2 SASEGT. The CDR3 DNA is TGTGCCAGCACCGACCCCCCTAGCTACGAGCAGTACTTC. Its translation: CASTDPPSYEQYF.

The chain uses TRBV6-1 and TRBJ2-3; 8 bases are shared with TRBD1. From germline, CDR1 is MNHNS and CDR2 SASEGT. V was pared by 3 bases and J by 5 bases, with 13 bases of the junction left unmatched. The CDR3 runs 17 residues. In nucleotides, the CDR3 is TGTGCCAGCAGTGAGTGGACAGGGACCTTTTACCAAGATACGCAGTATTTT. Encoded protein: CASSEWTGTFYQDTQYF.

This clone was detected only once. V usage is TRBV7-6 and J usage is TRBJ2-3; TRBD1 matches 8 bases. Germline CDR1 SGHVS, CDR2 FNYEAQ. The trim removed 4 bases at V and 1 base at J, leaving 7 bases unmatched. CDR3 length equals 16 residues. For the CDR3, the DNA is TGTGCCAGCAGCTCGAACTCGGGACAGGGCACAGATACGCAGTATTTT. It is translated as CASSSNSGQGTDTQYF.

The chain employs TRBV2 and TRBJ2-2; 14 bases agree with TRBD2. The CDR3 consists of 17 residues. Trimming took 6 bases from V and 5 from J; bases not matched to a gene: 8. Germline-derived CDR1 and CDR2 are SNHLY and FYNNEI. Here the CDR3 DNA reads TGTGCCAGCAGCAAGGGACTAGCGGGAGTTGGGACCGGGGAGCTGTTTTTT. Translating it yields CASSKGLAGVGTGELFF.

The chain recombines TRBV6-1 with TRBJ2-7; no definite D call. This CDR3 contains 13 residues. Germline V gene sequence: CDR1 MNHNS, CDR2 SASEGT. Between the trimmed V and J ends, which lost 2 bases and 5 bases, there was a span of 10 bases. The DNA of the CDR3 is TGTGCCAGCAGTGAAAACTACTTCGACGAGCAGTACTTC. Amino acid sequence: CASSENYFDEQYF.

This clone has only one observation. The chain couples TRBV28 to TRBJ1-4; tentatively, D is TRBD1 (6 bases). The CDR3 consists of 15 residues. Trimming removed 7 bases at V and 6 bases at J, with 18 bases between. The germline gives CDR1 MDHEN, CDR2 SYDVKM. CDR3 sequence (DNA): TGTGCCAGCAATCCCTCACAGGGTGGGGATGAAAAACTGTTTTTT. It codes for CASNPSQGGDEKLFF. Together with reference TRBV28 and TRBJ1-4, the CDR3 gives the full variable domain: DVKVTQSSRYLVKRTGEKVFLECVQDMDHENMFWYRQDPGLGLRLIYFSYDVKMKEKGDIPEGYSVSREKKERFSLILESASTNQTSMYLCASNPSQGGDEKLFFGSGTQLSVL.

This clone was found once. This chain uses TRBV6-1 with TRBJ2-1; no reliable D call. The CDR3 contains 15 residues. V shed 2 bases and J shed 0 bases, with 8 bases lying between them. In germline, CDR1 is MNHNS, CDR2 SASEGT. The CDR3 sequence is CASSELRGSYNEQFF. The DNA for the CDR3 is TGTGCCAGCAGTGAACTAAGAGGCTCCTACAATGAGCAGTTCTTC.

The chain carries TRBV7-6 and TRBJ2-5, with TRBD1 as a possible D gene (6 bases). V lost 1 base and J 7 bases, leaving 16 bases between the germline ends. The CDR3 extends over 15 amino acids. Looked up from germline, CDR1 is SGHVS and CDR2 is FNYEAQ. CDR3 DNA: TGTGCCAGCAGCTTAGGAGGGGGACAAGTGTCGACCCAGTACTTC. Translating gives CASSLGGGQVSTQYF.

V and J are TRBV19 and TRBJ1-5; maybe TRBD1 (5 bases). This CDR3 is 14 amino acids long. The germline V gene encodes CDR1 LNHDA and CDR2 SQIVND (reference sequence). V shed 3 bases and J shed 7 bases, with 13 bases lying between them. The CDR3 protein is CASSIGGDGQPQHF. CDR3 nucleotides: TGTGCCAGTAGTATTGGGGGGGATGGCCAGCCCCAGCATTTT.

This chain links TRBV7-3 with TRBJ2-5; TRBD2 aligns across 7 bases. The CDR3 length is 14 residues. Per the germline V gene, CDR1 is SGHTA and CDR2 is FQGTGA. V dropped 0 bases and J dropped 2; count of bases not matched to a gene: 0. DNA of the CDR3: TGTGCCAGCAGCTTAACGGGAGGGCAAGAGACCCAGTACTTC. Amino acid sequence: CASSLTGGQETQYF. Based on the CDR3 plus reference TRBV7-3 and TRBJ2-5, the full variable domain is GAGVSQTPSNKVTEKGKYVELRCDPISGHTALYWYRQSLGQGPEFLIYFQGTGAADDSGLPNDRFFAVRPEGSVSTLKIQRTERGDSAVYLCASSLTGGQETQYFGPGTRLLVL.

CDR3 amino acids: CATYSLGQGNYGYTF. For the CDR3, the DNA is TGTGCCACCTATTCTTTGGGACAGGGGAACTATGGCTACACCTTC. J is TRBJ1-2 and V is TRBV15; 10 nucleotides agree with TRBD1. The CDR3 extends over 15 amino acids. The trim removed 8 bases at V and 2 bases at J, leaving 8 bases unmatched. In germline, CDR1 is LNHNV, CDR2 YYDKDF (reference sequence).

The chain recombines TRBV5-6 with TRBJ1-1, with D possibly TRBD1 on 5 matching bases. Trimming cost V 0 bases and J 3 bases, with 12 bases left between them. Germline CDR1 and CDR2: SGHDT and YYEEEE. The CDR3 has 15 amino acids. The CDR3 here is CASSLVGPGDTEAFF. The CDR3 nucleotides are TGTGCCAGCAGCTTGGTGGGACCCGGGGACACTGAAGCTTTCTTT.

The chain links TRBV5-6 to TRBJ2-2, with TRBD1 identical over 9 bases. The CDR3 is 16 amino acids. CDR1 is SGHDT, CDR2 YYEEEE, per germline. J gave up 4 bases and V 0 bases, and 4 bases lay outside the gene matches. Here the CDR3 reads CASSLAGTGITGELFF. CDR3 DNA: TGTGCCAGCAGCTTGGCCGGGACAGGGATCACCGGGGAGCTGTTTTTT. Supplemented by reference TRBV5-6 and TRBJ2-2, the full variable domain reads DAGVTQSPTHLIKTRGQQVTLRCSPKSGHDTVSWYQQALGQGPQFIFQYYEEEERQRGNFPDRFSGHQFPNYSSELNVNALLLGDSALYLCASSLAGTGITGELFFGEGSRLTVL.

V usage is TRBV29-1 and J usage is TRBJ1-4; TRBD1 is a possible D gene (6 bases). The CDR3 is 16 residues long. V was pared by 7 bases and J by 7 bases, with 25 bases between. The germline gives CDR1 SQVTM, CDR2 ANQGSEA. CDR3 sequence reads: CSAVVRPPRGGEKLFF. The CDR3 coding sequence is TGCAGCGCAGTAGTCCGGCCCCCCAGGGGAGGTGAAAAACTGTTTTTT. The full variable domain, in which reference TRBV29-1 and TRBJ1-4 provide the parts outside the CDR3, is SAVISQKPSRDICQRGTSLTIQCQVDSQVTMMFWYRQQPGQSLTLIATANQGSEATYESGFVIDKFPISRPNLTFSTLTVSNMSPEDSSIYLCSAVVRPPRGGEKLFFGSGTQLSVL.

The chain has TRBV29-1 and TRBJ2-3; a possible D gene is TRBD1 (5 bases). The CDR3 consists of 14 residues. Looked up from germline, CDR1 is SQVTM and CDR2 is ANQGSEA. V was pared by 3 bases and J by 7 bases, with 17 bases between. The DNA of the CDR3 is TGCAGCGTTGATAAAGGGGCGTCCCTCAATACGCAGTATTTT. This gives the protein CSVDKGASLNTQYF.